The T cell receptor (beta chain) under discussion was sequenced for a study of shared clonotypes between healthy human individuals. From germline, CDR1 is SGHDT and CDR2 YYEEEE. V was trimmed by 5 bases and J by 3 bases, leaving 14 bases between them. CDR3 size: 14 residues. Positive CCR7 selection of CD45RO-negative cells yielded the naive CD8 cells, and terminally differentiated effector memory CD45RA+ cells were excluded. TCRdb's table, derived via immunoSEQ multiplex PCR, lists solely in-frame clones and lacks some. The sample includes approximately 1.9 million clones, 93% seen only once; the top ten take more than 1.5%. The table lists this clone with a few counts.

Specimen: naive CD8+ T cells from PBMCs. This clonotype originated in a young man in good health. Some clones in this sample may be carry-over from other donors' samples. The chain links TRBV5-6 to TRBJ1-1; D ambiguous. CDR3 sequence reads: CASSPRGLYTEAFF. CDR3 bases: TGTGCCAGCAGTCCACGTGGGTTGTACACTGAAGCTTTCTTT.